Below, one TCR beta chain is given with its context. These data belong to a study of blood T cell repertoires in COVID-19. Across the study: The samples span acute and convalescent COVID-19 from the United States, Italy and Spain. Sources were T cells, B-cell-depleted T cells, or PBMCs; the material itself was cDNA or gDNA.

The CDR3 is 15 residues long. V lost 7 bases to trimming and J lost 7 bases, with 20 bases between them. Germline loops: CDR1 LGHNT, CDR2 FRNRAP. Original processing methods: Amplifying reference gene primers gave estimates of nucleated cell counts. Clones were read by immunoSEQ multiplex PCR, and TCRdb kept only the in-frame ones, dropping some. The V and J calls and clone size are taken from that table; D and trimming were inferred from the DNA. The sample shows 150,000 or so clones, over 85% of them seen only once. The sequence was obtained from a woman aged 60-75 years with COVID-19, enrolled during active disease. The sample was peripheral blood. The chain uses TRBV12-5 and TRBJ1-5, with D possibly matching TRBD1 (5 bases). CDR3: CASAKDTTSWQPQHF. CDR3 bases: TGTGCTAGTGCCAAGGACACGACGAGCTGGCAGCCCCAGCATTTT.